A selection of T cell receptor beta chains follows, all from one sample in a study of blood T cells in healthy people across ages. TCRdb reanalysed the 5' RACE reads using MiXCR and keeps one entry per CDR3 protein. The sample lists about 1.5 million distinct CDR3 sequences; roughly 43% were seen once. The sample comprised blood. The receptors derive from a woman aged 18 to 35 in good health. Both conserved end residues are part of each CDR3. The D gene is left open where the match is weak. Clone size is not always given. Where it is, it says once, few, many or a class for expanded clones.

J gene	clone size	V gene	D gene	CDR3 protein	CDR3 DNA
TRBJ2-1	.	TRBV7-9	TRBD2	CASSSARGLAGSEQFF	TGTGCCAGCAGCTCTGCCAGGGGACTAGCGGGATCTGAGCAGTTCTTC
TRBJ2-1	few	TRBV10-3	TRBD2	CAINSPGTSGGNEQFF	TGTGCCATCAACTCACCCGGGACTAGCGGGGGCAATGAGCAGTTCTTC
TRBJ2-1	few	TRBV6-4	TRBD2	CASSATSGSHEQFF	TGTGCCAGCAGTGCGACTAGCGGGAGCCATGAGCAGTTCTTC
TRBJ1-1	.	TRBV7-2	.	CASSGGTRSEAFF	TGTGCCAGCAGCGGAGGGACACGCTCTGAAGCTTTCTTT
TRBJ2-3	.	TRBV5-1	.	CASPSRPLTDTQYF	TGCGCCAGCCCGAGCCGGCCACTCACAGATACGCAGTATTTT
TRBJ2-1	few	TRBV6-5	.	CASSPGVPGAYNEQFF	TGTGCCAGCAGTCCCGGTGTGCCGGGGGCCTACAATGAGCAGTTCTTC
TRBJ2-1	.	TRBV27	TRBD2	CASSLIAGGGNEQFF	TGTGCCAGCAGTTTAATAGCGGGAGGCGGTAATGAGCAGTTCTTC
TRBJ1-5	.	TRBV6-2/TRBV6-3	TRBD1	CASSTLGQGTQPQHF	TGTGCCAGCAGTACACTTGGACAGGGAACTCAGCCCCAGCATTTT
TRBJ1-2	.	TRBV29-1	.	CSVEDPRAPYGYTF	TGCAGCGTTGAAGACCCCAGGGCCCCCTATGGCTACACCTTC
TRBJ1-5	few	TRBV20-1	.	CSARDVKSWHQPQHF	TGCAGTGCTAGAGATGTTAAGTCGTGGCATCAGCCCCAGCATTTT
TRBJ2-7	.	TRBV5-1	.	CASSSTPQGPPEQYF	TGCGCCAGCAGTTCAACGCCCCAGGGACCTCCCGAGCAGTACTTC
TRBJ2-3	few	TRBV20-1	TRBD2	CSAPNSGISTDTQYF	TGCAGTGCTCCCAATAGCGGGATTAGCACAGATACGCAGTATTTT
TRBJ1-1	few	TRBV27	.	CASRNRVDTEAFF	TGTGCCAGCAGAAACAGGGTTGATACTGAAGCTTTCTTT
TRBJ2-7	.	TRBV3-1	.	CASSLVGGASYNEQYF	TGTGCCAGCAGTCTCGTAGGCGGGGCTTCCTACAATGAGCAGTACTTC
TRBJ2-3	.	TRBV24-1	TRBD1	CATSDWTGTQDTQYF	TGTGCCACCAGTGATTGGACAGGGACTCAAGATACGCAGTATTTT
TRBJ2-1	.	TRBV11-2	.	CASRPYREYNEQFF	TGTGCCAGCAGGCCTTACAGGGAGTACAATGAGCAGTTCTTC
TRBJ2-5	few	TRBV7-6	.	CASSLKGRETQYF	TGTGCCAGCAGCTTAAAAGGCCGAGAGACCCAGTACTTC
TRBJ2-7	few	TRBV5-1	.	CASSLAVNYEQYF	TGCGCCAGCAGCTTAGCTGTTAACTACGAGCAGTACTTC
TRBJ2-7	.	TRBV2	.	CASKEGIYNEQYF	TGTGCCAGCAAGGAGGGTATCTACAATGAGCAGTACTTC
TRBJ2-1	.	TRBV28	TRBD1	CASRQDRGSYNEQFF	TGTGCCAGCAGACAGGACAGGGGCTCCTACAATGAGCAGTTCTTC
TRBJ1-2	many	TRBV20-1	.	CSARLNYGYTF	TGCAGTGCTAGGCTGAACTATGGCTACACCTTC
TRBJ2-1	few	TRBV6-6	.	CASSTEVGRGSPHEQFF	TGTGCCAGCAGTACCGAAGTGGGTCGGGGGTCACCACATGAGCAGTTCTTC
TRBJ2-7	once	TRBV21-1	.	CASSICRDQAQYEQYF	TGTGCCAGCAGCATCTGCCGGGACCAAGCGCAGTACGAGCAGTACTTC
TRBJ2-3	.	TRBV2	.	CASSEGGGTDTQYF	TGTGCCAGCAGTGAGGGCGGCGGCACAGATACGCAGTATTTT
TRBJ2-7	.	TRBV9	TRBD2	CASSLGLATEQYF	TGTGCCAGCAGCCTGGGACTAGCGACCGAGCAGTACTTC
TRBJ2-3	.	TRBV27	TRBD1	CASSPVTRTGVTDTQYF	TGTGCCAGCAGTCCCGTGACCCGGACAGGGGTCACAGATACGCAGTATTTT
TRBJ2-5	.	TRBV6-5	TRBD2	CASSATSGGLETQYF	TGTGCCAGCAGTGCAACTAGCGGGGGGTTGGAGACCCAGTACTTC
TRBJ2-3	.	TRBV7-2	.	CASSLAVVTDTKYF	TGTGCCAGCAGCTTAGCGGTGGTCACAGATACGAAGTATTTT
TRBJ2-7	.	TRBV20-1	TRBD1	CSAIGASDRVYEQYF	TGCAGTGCTATTGGGGCTAGTGACAGGGTTTACGAGCAGTACTTC
TRBJ2-7	.	TRBV20-1	TRBD2	CSASLGRGTTLYEQYF	TGCAGTGCTAGCCTCGGGAGGGGGACTACACTTTACGAGCAGTACTTC
TRBJ1-2	few	TRBV2	.	CASSTLGDGYTF	TGTGCCAGCAGTACCCTAGGGGATGGCTACACCTTC
TRBJ2-1	.	TRBV7-9	.	CASSSTRGQFF	TGTGCCAGCAGCTCAACCAGAGGGCAGTTCTTC
TRBJ2-3	.	TRBV4-3	TRBD1	CASSQELGQGVVSTQYF	TGCGCCAGCAGCCAAGAATTGGGACAGGGGGTAGTGAGTACGCAGTATTTT
TRBJ2-1	many	TRBV7-6	TRBD2	CASSLERGLYNEQFF	TGTGCCAGCTCACTCGAGCGGGGTCTGTACAATGAGCAGTTCTTC
TRBJ2-1	.	TRBV2	.	CASETGIYNEQFF	TGTGCCAGTGAGACAGGCATCTACAATGAGCAGTTCTTC
TRBJ2-7	.	TRBV6-2/TRBV6-3	.	CASRYTAGYEPYF	TGTGCCAGCAGATACACGGCTGGCTACGAGCCGTACTTC
TRBJ1-1	.	TRBV7-8	.	CASSNYRATEAFF	TGTGCCAGCAGCAACTACAGGGCCACTGAAGCTTTCTTT
TRBJ1-2	few	TRBV25-1	.	CASSDRGSGYTF	TGTGCCAGCAGTGACCGGGGGAGTGGCTACACCTTC
TRBJ1-1	.	TRBV12-3/TRBV12-4	.	CVSYAPGNTEAFF	TGTGTCAGCTACGCCCCAGGGAACACTGAAGCTTTCTTT
TRBJ2-7	.	TRBV12-3/TRBV12-4	.	CASSWAAVGNEQYF	TGTGCCAGCTCCTGGGCGGCAGTTGGGAACGAGCAGTACTTC
TRBJ1-2	few	TRBV7-2	.	CASSFTRGYGYTF	TGTGCCAGCAGCTTTACCCGAGGCTATGGCTACACCTTC
TRBJ2-1	.	TRBV10-3	.	CAISEAVGSYNEQFF	TGTGCCATCAGTGAGGCGGTGGGGTCCTACAATGAGCAGTTCTTC
TRBJ1-2	.	TRBV3-1	TRBD1	CASSQSGQGSYGYTF	TGTGCCAGCAGCCAATCCGGACAGGGGTCCTATGGCTACACCTTC
TRBJ2-1	.	TRBV3-1	.	CASSQDPRGDEQFF	TGTGCCAGCAGCCAAGATCCCCGGGGAGATGAGCAGTTCTTC
TRBJ1-5	few	TRBV12-3/TRBV12-4	.	CASSSQGYEGQPQHF	TGTGCCAGCAGCTCACAGGGCTATGAGGGTCAGCCCCAGCATTTT
TRBJ2-4	few	TRBV4-3	TRBD1	CASSHGTGVAKNIQYF	TGCGCCAGCAGCCATGGGACAGGGGTAGCCAAAAACATTCAGTACTTC
TRBJ2-1	few	TRBV15	.	CATRPSLGNEQFF	TGTGCCACCAGGCCCTCCCTCGGCAATGAGCAGTTCTTC
TRBJ1-5	few	TRBV12-3/TRBV12-4	.	CASSYRENQPQHF	TGTGCCAGCAGTTACAGGGAAAATCAGCCCCAGCATTTT
TRBJ1-6	.	TRBV2	TRBD1	CASTPGGQNNSPLHF	TGTGCCAGCACCCCAGGGGGACAAAATAATTCACCCCTCCACTTT
TRBJ2-5	.	TRBV7-9	.	CTSSLPRGRETQYF	TGTACCAGCAGCTTACCGAGGGGTCGGGAGACCCAGTACTTC